This T cell receptor (beta chain) was identified in a study of T cell responses to AZD1222 COVID-19 vaccine. Measured with immunoSEQ multiplex PCR; TCRdb has only the in-frame clones, and not every one. Among roughly 89,000 clones listed, roughly 90% were seen once. The CDR3 runs 17 residues. CDR1 SGHNT and CDR2 YYREEE come from the germline V gene (reference sequence). Trimming at V came to 7 bases and at J to 7 bases, leaving 19 bases not matched to a gene. This chain joins TRBV5-4 and TRBJ2-1; 8 nucleotides match TRBD1. The sample here was peripheral blood, taken on day 0 of MenACWY control vaccination. The sequence came from an adult in good health. The CDR3 sequence: CASVKEGTGLIGNEQFF. The CDR3 DNA follows: TGTGCCAGCGTCAAAGAAGGGACAGGCCTTATCGGGAATGAGCAGTTCTTC.